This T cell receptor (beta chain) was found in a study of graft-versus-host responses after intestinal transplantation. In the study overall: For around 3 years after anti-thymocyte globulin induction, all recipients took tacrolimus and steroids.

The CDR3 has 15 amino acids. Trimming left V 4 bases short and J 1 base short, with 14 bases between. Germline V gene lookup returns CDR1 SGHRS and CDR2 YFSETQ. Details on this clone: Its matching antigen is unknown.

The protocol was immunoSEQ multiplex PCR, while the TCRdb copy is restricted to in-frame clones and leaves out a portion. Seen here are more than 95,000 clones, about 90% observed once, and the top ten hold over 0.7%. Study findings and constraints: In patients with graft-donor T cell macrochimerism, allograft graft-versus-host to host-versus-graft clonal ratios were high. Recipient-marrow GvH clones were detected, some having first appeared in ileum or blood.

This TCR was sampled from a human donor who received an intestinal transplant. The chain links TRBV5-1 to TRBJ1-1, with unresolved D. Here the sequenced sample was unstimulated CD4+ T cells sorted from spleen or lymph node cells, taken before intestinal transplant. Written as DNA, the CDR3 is TGCGCCAGCAGCGGGATCACGGGTGCGAACACTGAAGCTTTCTTT. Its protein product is CASSGITGANTEAFF.